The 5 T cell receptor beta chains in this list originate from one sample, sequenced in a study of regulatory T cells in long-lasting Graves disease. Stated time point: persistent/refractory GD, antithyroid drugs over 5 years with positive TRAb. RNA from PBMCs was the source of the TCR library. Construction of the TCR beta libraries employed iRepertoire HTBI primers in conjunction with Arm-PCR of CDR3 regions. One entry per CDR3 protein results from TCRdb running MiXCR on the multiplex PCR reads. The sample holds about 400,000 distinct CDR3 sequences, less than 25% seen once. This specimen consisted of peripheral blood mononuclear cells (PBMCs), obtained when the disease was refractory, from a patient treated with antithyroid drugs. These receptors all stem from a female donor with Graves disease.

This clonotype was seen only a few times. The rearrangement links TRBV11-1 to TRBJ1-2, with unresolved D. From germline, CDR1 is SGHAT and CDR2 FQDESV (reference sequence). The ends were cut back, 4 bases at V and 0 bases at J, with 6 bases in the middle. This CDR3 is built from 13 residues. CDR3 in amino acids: CASSYRTNYGYTF. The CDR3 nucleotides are TGTGCCAGCAGCTATAGGACTAACTATGGCTACACCTTC.

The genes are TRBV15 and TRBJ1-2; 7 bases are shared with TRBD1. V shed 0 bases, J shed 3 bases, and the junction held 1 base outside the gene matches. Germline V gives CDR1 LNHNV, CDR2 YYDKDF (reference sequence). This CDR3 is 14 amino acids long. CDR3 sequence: CATSRDRGDYGYTF. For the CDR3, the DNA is TGTGCCACCAGCAGAGACAGGGGGGACTATGGCTACACCTTC. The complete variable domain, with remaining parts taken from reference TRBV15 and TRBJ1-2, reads DAMVIQNPRYQVTQFGKPVTLSCSQTLNHNVMYWYQQKSSQAPKLLFHYYDKDFNNEADTPDNFQSRRPNTSFCFLDIRSPGLGDTAMYLCATSRDRGDYGYTFGSGTRLTVV.

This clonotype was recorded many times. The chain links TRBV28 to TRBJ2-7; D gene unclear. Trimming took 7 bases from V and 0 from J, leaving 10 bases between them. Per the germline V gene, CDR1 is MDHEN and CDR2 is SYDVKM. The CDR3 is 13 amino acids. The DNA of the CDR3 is TGTGCCAGCACTCCGGACGGCTCCTACGAGCAGTACTTC. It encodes CASTPDGSYEQYF.

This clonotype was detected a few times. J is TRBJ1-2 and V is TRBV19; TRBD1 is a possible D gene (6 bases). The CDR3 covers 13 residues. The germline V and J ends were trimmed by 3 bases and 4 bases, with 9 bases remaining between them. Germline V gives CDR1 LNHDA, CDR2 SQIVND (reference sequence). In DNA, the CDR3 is TGTGCCAGTAGTATCCAGGGGACCTATGGCTACACCTTC. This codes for CASSIQGTYGYTF.

This CDR3 is CASSPFSGTYNSPLHF. For the CDR3, the DNA is TGTGCCAGCAGTCCATTCTCCGGGACCTATAATTCACCCCTCCACTTT. The rearrangement uses TRBV12-3 or TRBV12-4 and TRBJ1-6; D is ambiguous. CDR3 length: 16 residues. The V gene lost 5 bases and the J gene lost 2 bases, with 13 bases spanning the gap.